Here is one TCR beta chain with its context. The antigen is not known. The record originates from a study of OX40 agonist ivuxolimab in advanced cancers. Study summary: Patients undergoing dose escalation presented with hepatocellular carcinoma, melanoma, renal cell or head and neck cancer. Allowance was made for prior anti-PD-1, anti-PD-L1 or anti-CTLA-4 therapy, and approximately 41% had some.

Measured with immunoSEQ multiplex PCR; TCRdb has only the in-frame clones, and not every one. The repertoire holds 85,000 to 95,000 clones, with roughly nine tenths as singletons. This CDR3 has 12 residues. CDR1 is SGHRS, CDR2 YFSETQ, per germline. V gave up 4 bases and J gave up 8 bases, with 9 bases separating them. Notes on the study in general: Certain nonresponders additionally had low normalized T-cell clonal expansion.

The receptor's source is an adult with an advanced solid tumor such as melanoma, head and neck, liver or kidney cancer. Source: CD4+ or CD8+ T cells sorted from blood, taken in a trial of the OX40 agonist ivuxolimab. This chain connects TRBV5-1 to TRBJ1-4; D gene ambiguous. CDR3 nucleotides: TGCGCCAGCAGCGATCCCGCCGAAAAACTGTTTTTT. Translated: CASSDPAEKLFF. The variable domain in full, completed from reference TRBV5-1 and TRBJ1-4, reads KAGVTQTPRYLIKTRGQQVTLSCSPISGHRSVSWYQQTPGQGLQFLFEYFSETQRNKGNFPGRFSGRQFSNSRSEMNVSTLELGDSALYLCASSDPAEKLFFGSGTQLSVL.